This T cell receptor gamma chain was documented in a study of intestinal T cells in coeliac disease. Regarding the study as a whole: With TRG, around 94% of biopsies (about 95% of the roughly 54) were classified correctly. Degraded FFPE DNA template probably caused partial TCR sequence loss per sample.

Genomic DNA came from ten 5-µm formalin-fixed paraffin-embedded scrolls per case. Using roughly 200 ng of biopsy DNA, TRG was amplified with LymphoTrack primers. TCRdb re-called clones from the multiplex PCR reads using CATT. The sample has about 730 gamma-chain clones; 47% are singletons. This CDR3 has 15 residues. After removal of 10 bases from V and 6 bases from J, the junction contained 17 bases not matched to a gene. The V gene's germline CDR1 is VENAVY and CDR2 YDSYNSRV. This clone was seen only a few times. The target antigen is unknown. This clonotype was obtained from a human donor with celiac disease. The sequencing input was a duodenal biopsy. J is TRGJP1 and V is TRGV8. CDR3 amino acids: CATGACLNAGWFKIF. The CDR3 DNA reads as TGTGCCACTGGGGCCTGTCTTAACGCTGGTTGGTTCAAGATATTT.